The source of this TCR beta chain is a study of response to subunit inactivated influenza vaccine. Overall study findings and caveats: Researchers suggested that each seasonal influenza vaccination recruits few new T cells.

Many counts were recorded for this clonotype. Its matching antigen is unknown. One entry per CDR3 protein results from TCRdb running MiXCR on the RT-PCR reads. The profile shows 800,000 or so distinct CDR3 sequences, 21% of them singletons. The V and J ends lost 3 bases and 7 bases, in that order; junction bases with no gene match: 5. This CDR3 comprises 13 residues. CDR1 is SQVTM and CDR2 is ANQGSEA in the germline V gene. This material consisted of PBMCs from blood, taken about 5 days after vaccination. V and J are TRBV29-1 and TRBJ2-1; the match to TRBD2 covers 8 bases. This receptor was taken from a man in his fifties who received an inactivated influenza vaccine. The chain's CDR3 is CSVERGENNEQFF. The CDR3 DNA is TGCAGCGTTGAGCGGGGGGAAAATAATGAGCAGTTCTTC.